What follows is one TCR beta chain and its context. What it recognizes is unknown. The sample is drawn from a study of STAT5B mutations in CD4+ large granular lymphocyte leukemia. Study as a whole: Healthy donors showed HLA-associated enrichment of the CDR3 'QG' motif. General study findings and limits: Main leukemic clonotypes were patient-specific, but more than 20% appeared at low frequency elsewhere. TRBV06-family usage was enriched in top patient clones (8/27) versus controls (2/35).

Germline CDR1 is SGHTA and CDR2 is FQGNSA. The CDR3 sequence is 14 residues long. J was trimmed by 8 bases and V by 7 bases; bases with no gene match: 7. Authors' analysis steps: A productive frequency of 2.59 x 10-5 was the lowest detectable. The repertoire was sequenced with immunoSEQ multiplex PCR; TCRdb's copy has only in-frame clones and lacks some. V and J calls and clone size follow that table, whereas D and trimming were derived from the DNA. The table lists about 30,000 clones, 76% of them singletons, with under 2.5% in the top ten. The sequence was collected from a human donor in good health. The sequenced sample consisted of CD4+ T cells from blood buffy coats. This chain joins TRBV7-2 and TRBJ2-6, with 8 bases identical to TRBD1. CDR3 protein: CASTKTGGTNVLTF. As DNA, the CDR3 is TGTGCCAGCACCAAAACAGGGGGAACCAACGTCCTGACTTTC.